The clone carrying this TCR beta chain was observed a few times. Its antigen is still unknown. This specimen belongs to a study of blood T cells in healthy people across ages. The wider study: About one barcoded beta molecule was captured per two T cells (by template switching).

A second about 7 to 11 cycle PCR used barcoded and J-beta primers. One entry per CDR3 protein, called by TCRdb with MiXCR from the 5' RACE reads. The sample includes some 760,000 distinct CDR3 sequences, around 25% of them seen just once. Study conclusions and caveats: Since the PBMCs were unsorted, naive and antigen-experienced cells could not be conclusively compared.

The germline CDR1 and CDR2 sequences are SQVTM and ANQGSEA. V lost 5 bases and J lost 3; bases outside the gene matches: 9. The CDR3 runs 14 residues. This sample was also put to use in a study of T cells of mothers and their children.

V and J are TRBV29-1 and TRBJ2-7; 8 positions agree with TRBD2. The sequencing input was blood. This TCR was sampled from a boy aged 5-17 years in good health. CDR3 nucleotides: TGCAGCGTTCTCATCGAGACTAGCGTCTACGAGCAGTACTTC. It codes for CSVLIETSVYEQYF.